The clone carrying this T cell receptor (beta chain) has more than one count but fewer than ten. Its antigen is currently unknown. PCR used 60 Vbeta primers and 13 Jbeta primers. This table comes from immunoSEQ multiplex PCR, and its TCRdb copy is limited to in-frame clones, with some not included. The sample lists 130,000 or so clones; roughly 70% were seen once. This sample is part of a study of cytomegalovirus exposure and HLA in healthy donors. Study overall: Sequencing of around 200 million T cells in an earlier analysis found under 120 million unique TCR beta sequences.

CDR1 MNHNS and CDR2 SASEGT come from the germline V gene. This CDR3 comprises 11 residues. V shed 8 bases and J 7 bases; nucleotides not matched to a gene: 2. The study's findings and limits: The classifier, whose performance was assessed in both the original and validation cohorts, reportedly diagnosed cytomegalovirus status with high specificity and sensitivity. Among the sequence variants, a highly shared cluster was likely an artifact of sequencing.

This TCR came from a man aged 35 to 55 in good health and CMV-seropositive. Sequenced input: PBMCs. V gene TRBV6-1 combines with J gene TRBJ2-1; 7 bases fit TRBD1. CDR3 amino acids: CASRTGNEQFF. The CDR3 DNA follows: TGTGCCAGCCGGACAGGAAATGAGCAGTTCTTC.